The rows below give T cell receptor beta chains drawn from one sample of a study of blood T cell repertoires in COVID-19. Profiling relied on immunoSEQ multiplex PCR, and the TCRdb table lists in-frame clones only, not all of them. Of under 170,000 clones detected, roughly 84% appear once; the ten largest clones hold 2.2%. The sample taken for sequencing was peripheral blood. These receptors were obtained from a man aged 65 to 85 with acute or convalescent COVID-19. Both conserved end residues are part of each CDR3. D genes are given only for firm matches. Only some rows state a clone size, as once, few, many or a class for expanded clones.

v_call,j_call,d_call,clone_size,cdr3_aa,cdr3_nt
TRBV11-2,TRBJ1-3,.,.,CASSLDARTLNTIYF,TGTGCCAGCAGCTTAGATGCGAGAACCCTGAACACCATATATTTT
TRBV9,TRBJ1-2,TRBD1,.,CASSPQGPTGNYGYTF,TGTGCCAGCAGCCCACAGGGACCGACAGGGAACTATGGCTACACCTTC
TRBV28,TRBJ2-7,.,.,CASSLGGYEQYF,TGTGCCAGCAGTTTAGGAGGCTACGAGCAGTACTTC
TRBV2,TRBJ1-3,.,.,CASSRTRTASGNTIYF,TGTGCCAGCAGTCGCACCCGGACAGCCTCTGGAAACACCATATATTTT
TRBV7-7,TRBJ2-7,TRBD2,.,CASTRLAGGMGSYEQYF,TGTGCTAGCACCCGACTAGCGGGGGGCATGGGGTCCTACGAGCAGTACTTC
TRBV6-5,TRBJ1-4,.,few,CASRKGGVGEKLFF,TGTGCCAGCAGAAAAGGGGGGGTAGGAGAAAAACTGTTTTTT
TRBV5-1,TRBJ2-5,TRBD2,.,CASSWGSSGSRETQYF,TGCGCCAGCAGCTGGGGGTCCAGCGGGAGTCGGGAGACCCAGTACTTC
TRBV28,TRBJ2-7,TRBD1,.,CASSLEGRGYDEQYF,TGTGCCAGCAGTTTAGAGGGCAGGGGGTACGACGAGCAGTACTTC
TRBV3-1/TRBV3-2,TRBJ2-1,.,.,CASSPMQGSHNEQFF,TGTGCCAGCAGCCCAATGCAGGGGTCCCACAATGAGCAGTTCTTC
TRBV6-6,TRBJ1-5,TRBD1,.,CASSYDRVGSQPQHF,TGTGCCAGCAGTTACGACAGGGTGGGCAGTCAGCCCCAGCATTTT
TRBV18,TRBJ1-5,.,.,CASPPQRSYSNQPQHF,TGTGCCAGCCCCCCCCAGCGGTCCTATAGCAATCAGCCCCAGCATTTT
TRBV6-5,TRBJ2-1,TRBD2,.,CASSAGTSGYNEQFF,TGTGCCAGCAGCGCCGGGACTAGCGGATACAATGAGCAGTTCTTC
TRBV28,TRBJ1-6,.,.,CASSLFQSPLHF,TGTGCCAGCAGTTTATTCCAGTCACCCCTCCACTTT
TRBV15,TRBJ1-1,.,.,CATSRDGFFFSEAEAFF,TGTGCCACCAGCAGGGATGGGTTTTTCTTCTCTGAGGCTGAAGCTTTCTTT
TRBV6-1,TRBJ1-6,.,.,CASSELGISPLHF,TGTGCCAGCAGTGAGCTGGGCATCTCACCCCTCCACTTT